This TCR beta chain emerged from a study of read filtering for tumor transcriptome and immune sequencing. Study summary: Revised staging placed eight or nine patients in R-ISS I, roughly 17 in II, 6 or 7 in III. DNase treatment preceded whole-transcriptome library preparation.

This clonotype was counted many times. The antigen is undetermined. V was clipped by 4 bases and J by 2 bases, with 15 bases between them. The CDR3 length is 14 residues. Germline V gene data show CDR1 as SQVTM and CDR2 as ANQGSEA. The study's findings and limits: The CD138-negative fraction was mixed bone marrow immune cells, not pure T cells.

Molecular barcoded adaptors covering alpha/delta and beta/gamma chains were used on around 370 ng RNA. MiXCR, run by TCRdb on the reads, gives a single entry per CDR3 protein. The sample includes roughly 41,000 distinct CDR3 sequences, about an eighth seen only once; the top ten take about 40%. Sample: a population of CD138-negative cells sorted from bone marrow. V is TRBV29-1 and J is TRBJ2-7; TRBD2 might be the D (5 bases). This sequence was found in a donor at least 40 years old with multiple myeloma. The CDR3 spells CSVAYGGQAYEQYF. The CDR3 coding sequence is TGCAGCGTTGCGTACGGAGGCCAAGCCTACGAGCAGTACTTC.